One and the same sample provided the 2 T cell receptor beta chains below, sequenced in a study of vaccination and CD4 T cells after COVID-19. The Oncomine TCR Beta short-read assay was applied to DNA of cultured CD4+ T cells. One entry per CDR3 protein results from TCRdb running MiXCR on the PCR reads. The profile shows fewer than 15,000 distinct CDR3 sequences, around 47% of them singletons. Treatment indicated: roughly ten-day PBMC culture with coronavirus spike peptide pools or control peptides (ViraFEST assay). No antigen has been assigned to these receptors. Sequencing was done on a sample of CD4+ T cells from blood, cultured in vitro. All receptors come from a human donor who had recovered from COVID-19.

This clonotype has just a few counts. This chain links TRBV11-2 with TRBJ2-2; D might be TRBD1 or TRBD2, each matching 6 bases. V was pared by 6 bases and J by 4 bases, with 15 bases between. The germline V gene encodes CDR1 SGHAT and CDR2 FQNNGV. This CDR3 comprises 15 residues. CDR3 residues: CASSMVGGTTGELFF. Here the CDR3 DNA reads TGTGCCAGCAGTATGGTCGGGGGCACCACCGGGGAGCTGTTTTTT. Full variable domain (remainder filled in from reference TRBV11-2 and TRBJ2-2): EAGVAQSPRYKIIEKRQSVAFWCNPISGHATLYWYQQILGQGPKLLIQFQNNGVVDDSQLPKDRFSAERLKGVDSTLKIQPAKLEDSAVYLCASSMVGGTTGELFFGEGSRLTVL.

The rearrangement joins TRBV3-1 to TRBJ1-2, with D unclear. V was trimmed by 4 bases and J by 2 bases, leaving 11 bases between them. This CDR3 region has 14 residues. Per germline, CDR1 LGHDT and CDR2 YNNKEL (reference sequence). CDR3 sequence: CASSPGNSNYGYTF. The CDR3 DNA sequence: TGTGCCAGCAGCCCAGGTAACAGCAACTATGGCTACACCTTC. Looking up the rest from reference TRBV3-1 and TRBJ1-2 gives the full variable domain: DTAVSQTPKYLVTQMGNDKSIKCEQNLGHDTMYWYKQDSKKFLKIMFSYNNKELIINETVPNRFSPKSPDKAHLNLHINSLELGDSAVYFCASSPGNSNYGYTFGSGTRLTVV.